Listed below are T cell receptor beta chains from one sample, sequenced in a study of blood T cells in healthy people across ages. TCRdb recomputed calls from the 5' RACE reads with MiXCR, one row per CDR3 protein. The table includes 650,000 to 1,000,000 distinct CDR3 sequences, roughly 34% detected once. Sequences were obtained from blood. The receptors come from a man aged 18 to 30 in good health. Each CDR3 is given with its conserved first and last residue. Fields, in order: J gene, D gene, clone size, V gene, CDR3 DNA, CDR3 protein. D genes are given only for firm matches. The size field is filled for only some rows; it gives once, few, many or a size class.

>TRBJ1-6|TRBD1|few|TRBV5-1
TGCGCCAGCAGCTTGTCCGGGACAGGGGAATCACCCCTCCACTTT
CASSLSGTGESPLHF
>TRBJ2-5|.|few|TRBV7-2
TGTGCCAGCAGCTCGCCTACATGGAGTGCCCAGTACTTC
CASSSPTWSAQYF
>TRBJ2-3|TRBD2|few|TRBV9
TGTGCCAGCAGCGACCCAACGGGACTAGCTACAGATACGCAGTATTTT
CASSDPTGLATDTQYF
>TRBJ1-1|.|.|TRBV29-1
TGCAACGGGAGAGGGAGGAAGAACACTGAAGCTTTCTTT
CNGRGRKNTEAFF
>TRBJ1-5|.|.|TRBV4-1
TGCGCCAGCAGCCAAGTTCTCACAAATAGCAATCAGCCCCAGCATTTT
CASSQVLTNSNQPQHF
>TRBJ2-1|.|.|TRBV6-5
TGTGCCTCCGGGCACAACAATGAGCAGTTCTTC
CASGHNNEQFF
>TRBJ1-4|.|.|TRBV7-9
TGTGCCAGCAGCTTGTCCGGGGACGTAGGCGAAAAACTGTTTTTT
CASSLSGDVGEKLFF
>TRBJ1-2|.|few|TRBV29-1
TGCAGCGTTGAAGCCGCAGGGGTAGGGTATGGCTACACCTTC
CSVEAAGVGYGYTF
>TRBJ1-1|.|.|TRBV4-1
TGCGCCAGCTCTACCGGACCAGTGAACACTGAAGCTTTCTTT
CASSTGPVNTEAFF
>TRBJ2-7|.|many|TRBV18
TGTGCCAGCTCACCACCTGGGCAGGCCTACGAGCAGTACTTC
CASSPPGQAYEQYF
>TRBJ1-5|.|.|TRBV4-2
TGTGCCAGCAGCCAAGGTGGCCAGAGCAATCGGCCCCAGCATTTT
CASSQGGQSNRPQHF
>TRBJ1-1|.|few|TRBV7-9
TGTGCCAGCAGCTTAGTTGGAAACCTGGGAGCTTTCTTT
CASSLVGNLGAFF
>TRBJ2-4|.|.|TRBV20-1
TGCAGTGCTAGAGTAGCCCTAGCCGGAAACATTCAGTACTTC
CSARVALAGNIQYF
>TRBJ2-1|TRBD2|.|TRBV5-4
TGTGCCAGCGGCCCACCTAGCGGGGTCTCTGAGCAGTTCTTC
CASGPPSGVSEQFF
>TRBJ2-3|.|many|TRBV12-3/TRBV12-4
TGTGCCAGCAGTTTCGCGGGGACCACAGATACGCAGTATTTT
CASSFAGTTDTQYF
>TRBJ1-2|.|.|TRBV12-3/TRBV12-4
TGTGCCAGCAGTTCAAGGGGGGCGGACGGTAACTATGGCTACACCTTC
CASSSRGADGNYGYTF
>TRBJ2-3|.|few|TRBV20-1
TGCAGTGCCCCCGGCGGCGGCGGCACAGATACGCAGTATTTT
CSAPGGGGTDTQYF
>TRBJ1-6|.|few|TRBV2
TGTGCCAGCAGTGATTTCCCTCAACCCCTCCACTTT
CASSDFPQPLHF
>TRBJ2-7|.|.|TRBV7-2
TGTGCCAGCAGCGCAGCCCTACTTAGCAATGAGCAGTACTTC
CASSAALLSNEQYF
>TRBJ2-1|TRBD2|many|TRBV7-3
TGTGCCAGCAGCGCCTCTAGCGGGTCCTACAATGAGCAGTTCTTC
CASSASSGSYNEQFF
>TRBJ1-1|.|.|TRBV12-3/TRBV12-4
TGTGCCAGCAGTCCGGGTTTGAGGGGCGGGGTGGCTGAAGCTTTCTTT
CASSPGLRGGVAEAFF
>TRBJ2-1|TRBD1|.|TRBV4-1
TGCGCCAGCAGCCAAGGATTGGACAGGGGTAGGAATGAGCAGTTCTTC
CASSQGLDRGRNEQFF